The clone carrying this T cell receptor beta chain has more than one count but fewer than ten. The antigen is undetermined. This sample is part of a study of T cell repertoires in cytomegalovirus infection. Study details: Indications of both CMV infection and matching HLA type were provided by public TCR beta signatures. General study results and limits: Clonotypes of TCR beta that were HLA-C-restricted and CMV-specific dominated the ex vivo response.

TCRdb redid the calling of the reads with MiXCR, one entry per CDR3 protein. The sample gives about 150,000 distinct CDR3 sequences, about 20% of which show up once; approximately 11% is in the top ten. J was trimmed by 8 bases and V by 4 bases; bases with no gene match: 4. The CDR3 extends over 13 amino acids. CDR1 SNHLY and CDR2 FYNNEI come from the germline V gene. This chain links TRBV2 with TRBJ2-1, with 8 bases identical to TRBD1. The sequence was obtained from a human donor in good health (CMV status not recorded). Some clones in this sample may be carry-over from other donors' samples. What was sequenced was PBMCs. This chain's CDR3 is CASSAFRGHEQFF. Written as DNA, the CDR3 is TGTGCCAGCAGTGCCTTCAGGGGGCATGAGCAGTTCTTC.